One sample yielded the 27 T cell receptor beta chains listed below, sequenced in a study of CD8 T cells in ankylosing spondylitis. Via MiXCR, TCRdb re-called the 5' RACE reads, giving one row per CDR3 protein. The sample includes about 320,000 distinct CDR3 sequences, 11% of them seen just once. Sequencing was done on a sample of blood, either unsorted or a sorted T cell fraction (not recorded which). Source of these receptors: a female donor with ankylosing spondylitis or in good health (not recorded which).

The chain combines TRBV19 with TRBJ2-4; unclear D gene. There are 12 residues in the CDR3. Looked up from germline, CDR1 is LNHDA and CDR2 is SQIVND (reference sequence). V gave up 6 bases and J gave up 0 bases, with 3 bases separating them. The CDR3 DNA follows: TGTGCCAGTAGGTCAGCCAAAAACATTCAGTACTTC. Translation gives CASRSAKNIQYF. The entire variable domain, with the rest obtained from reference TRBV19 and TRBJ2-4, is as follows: DGGITQSPKYLFRKEGQNVTLSCEQNLNHDAMYWYRQDPGQGLRLIYYSQIVNDFQKGDIAEGYSVSREKKESFPLTVTSAQKNPTAFYLCASRSAKNIQYFGAGTRLSVL.

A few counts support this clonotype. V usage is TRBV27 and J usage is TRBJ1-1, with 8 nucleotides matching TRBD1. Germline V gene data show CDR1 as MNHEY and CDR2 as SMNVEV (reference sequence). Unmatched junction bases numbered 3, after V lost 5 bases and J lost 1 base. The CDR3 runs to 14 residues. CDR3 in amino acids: CASSIGQGNTEAFF. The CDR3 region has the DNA TGTGCCAGCAGTATCGGACAGGGGAACACTGAAGCTTTCTTT.

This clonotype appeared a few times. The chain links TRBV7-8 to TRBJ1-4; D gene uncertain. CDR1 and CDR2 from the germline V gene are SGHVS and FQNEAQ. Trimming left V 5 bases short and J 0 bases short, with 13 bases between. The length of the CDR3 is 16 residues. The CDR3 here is CASSPRPGATNEKLFF. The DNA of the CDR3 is TGTGCCAGCAGCCCCCGTCCCGGGGCAACTAATGAAAAACTGTTTTTT.

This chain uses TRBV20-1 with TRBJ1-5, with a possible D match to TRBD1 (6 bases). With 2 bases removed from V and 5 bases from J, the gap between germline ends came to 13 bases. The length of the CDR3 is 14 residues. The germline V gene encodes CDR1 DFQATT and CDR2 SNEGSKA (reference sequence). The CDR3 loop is CSARSLDRDQPQHF. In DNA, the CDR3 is TGCAGTGCTAGATCCCTGGACAGAGATCAGCCCCAGCATTTT.

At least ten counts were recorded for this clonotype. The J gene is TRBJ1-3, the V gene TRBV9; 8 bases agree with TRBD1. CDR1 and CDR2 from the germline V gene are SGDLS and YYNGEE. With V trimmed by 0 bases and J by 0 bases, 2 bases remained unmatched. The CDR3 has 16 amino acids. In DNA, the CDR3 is TGTGCCAGCAGCGTAGGGACAGGGCGCTCTGGAAACACCATATATTTT. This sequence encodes CASSVGTGRSGNTIYF.

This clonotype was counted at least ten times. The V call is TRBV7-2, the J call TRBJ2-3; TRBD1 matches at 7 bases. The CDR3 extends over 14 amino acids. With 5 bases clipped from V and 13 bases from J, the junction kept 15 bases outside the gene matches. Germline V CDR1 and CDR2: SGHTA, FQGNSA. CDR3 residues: CASSLLSTGAVEYF. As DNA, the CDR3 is TGTGCCAGCAGCCTACTTTCCACAGGGGCGGTCGAGTATTTT.

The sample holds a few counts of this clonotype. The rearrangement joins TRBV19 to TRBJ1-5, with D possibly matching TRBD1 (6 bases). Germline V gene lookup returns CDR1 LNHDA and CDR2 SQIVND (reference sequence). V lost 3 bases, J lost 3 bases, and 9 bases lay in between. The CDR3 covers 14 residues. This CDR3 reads CASSIGGPNQPQHF. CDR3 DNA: TGTGCCAGTAGTATCGGGGGGCCCAATCAGCCCCAGCATTTT.

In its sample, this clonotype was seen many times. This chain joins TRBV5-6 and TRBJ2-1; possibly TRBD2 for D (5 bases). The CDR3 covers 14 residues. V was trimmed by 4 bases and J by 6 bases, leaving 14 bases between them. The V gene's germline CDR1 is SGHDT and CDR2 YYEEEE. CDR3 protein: CASSPAGRGNEQFF. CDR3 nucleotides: TGTGCCAGCAGCCCGGCCGGACGGGGCAATGAGCAGTTCTTC. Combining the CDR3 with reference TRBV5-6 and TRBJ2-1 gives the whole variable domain DAGVTQSPTHLIKTRGQQVTLRCSPKSGHDTVSWYQQALGQGPQFIFQYYEEEERQRGNFPDRFSGHQFPNYSSELNVNALLLGDSALYLCASSPAGRGNEQFFGPGTRLTVL.

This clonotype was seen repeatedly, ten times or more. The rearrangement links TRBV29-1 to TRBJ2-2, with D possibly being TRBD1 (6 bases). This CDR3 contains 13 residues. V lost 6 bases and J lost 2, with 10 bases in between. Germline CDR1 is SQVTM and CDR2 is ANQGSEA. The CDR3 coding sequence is TGCAGCGTACGGACAGAAAACACCGGGGAGCTGTTTTTT. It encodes CSVRTENTGELFF.

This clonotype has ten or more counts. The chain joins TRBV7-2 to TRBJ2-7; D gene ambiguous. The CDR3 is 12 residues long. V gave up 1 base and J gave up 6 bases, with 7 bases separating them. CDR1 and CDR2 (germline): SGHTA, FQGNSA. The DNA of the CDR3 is TGTGCCAGCAGCTTAGGGTTAGGCGAGCAGTACTTC. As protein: CASSLGLGEQYF.

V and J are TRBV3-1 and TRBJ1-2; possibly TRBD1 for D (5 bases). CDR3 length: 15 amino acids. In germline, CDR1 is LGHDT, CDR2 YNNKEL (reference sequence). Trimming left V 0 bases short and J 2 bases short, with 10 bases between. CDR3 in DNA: TGTGCCAGCAGCCAAGAATTTTCAGGGAACTATGGCTACACCTTC. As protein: CASSQEFSGNYGYTF.

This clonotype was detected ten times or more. In DNA form, the CDR3 reads TGTGCCAGCAGTTTACCCCGGGTGAGGGTCTCCTACGAGCAGTACTTC. It encodes CASSLPRVRVSYEQYF. The chain is built from TRBV28 and TRBJ2-7; D perhaps matches TRBD2 (5 bases). With 2 bases removed from V and 0 bases from J, the gap between germline ends came to 14 bases. Germline assignment: CDR1 MDHEN and CDR2 SYDVKM. This CDR3 has 16 residues.

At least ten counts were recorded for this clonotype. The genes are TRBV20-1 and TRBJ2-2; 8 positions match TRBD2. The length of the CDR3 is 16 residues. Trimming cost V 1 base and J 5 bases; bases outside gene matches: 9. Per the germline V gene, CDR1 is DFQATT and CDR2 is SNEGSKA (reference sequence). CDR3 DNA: TGCAGTGCTAGAGCCAGCGGGAGTAGTTGGACCGGGGAGCTGTTTTTT. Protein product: CSARASGSSWTGELFF.

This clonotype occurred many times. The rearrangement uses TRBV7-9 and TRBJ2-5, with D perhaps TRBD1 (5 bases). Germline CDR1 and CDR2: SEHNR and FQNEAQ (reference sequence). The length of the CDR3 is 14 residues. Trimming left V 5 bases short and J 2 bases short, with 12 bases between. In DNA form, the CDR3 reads TGTGCCAGCAGCGATTCTAGGGGTCAAGAGACCCAGTACTTC. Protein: CASSDSRGQETQYF.

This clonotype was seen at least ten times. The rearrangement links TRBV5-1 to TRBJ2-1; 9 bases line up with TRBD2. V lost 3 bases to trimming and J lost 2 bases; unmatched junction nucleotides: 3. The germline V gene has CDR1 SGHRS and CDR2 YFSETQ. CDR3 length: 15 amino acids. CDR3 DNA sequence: TGCGCCAGCAGCTCGAGCGGGGGGACCTACAATGAGCAGTTCTTC. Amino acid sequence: CASSSSGGTYNEQFF.

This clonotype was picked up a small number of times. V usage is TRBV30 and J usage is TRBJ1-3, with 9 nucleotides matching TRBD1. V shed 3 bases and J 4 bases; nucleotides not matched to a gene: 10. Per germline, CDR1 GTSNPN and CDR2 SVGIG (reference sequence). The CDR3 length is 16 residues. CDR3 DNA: TGTGCCTGGAGCAGCGACAGGGGGAATTGGGGAAACACCATATATTTT. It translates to CAWSSDRGNWGNTIYF.

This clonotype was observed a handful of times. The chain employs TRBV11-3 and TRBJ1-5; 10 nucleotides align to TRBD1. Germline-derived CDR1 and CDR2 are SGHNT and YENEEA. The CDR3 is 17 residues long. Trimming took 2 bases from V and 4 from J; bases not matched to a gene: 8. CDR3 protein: CASSLWDRGPGNQPQHF. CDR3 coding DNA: TGTGCCAGCAGCTTATGGGACAGGGGTCCTGGAAATCAGCCCCAGCATTTT.

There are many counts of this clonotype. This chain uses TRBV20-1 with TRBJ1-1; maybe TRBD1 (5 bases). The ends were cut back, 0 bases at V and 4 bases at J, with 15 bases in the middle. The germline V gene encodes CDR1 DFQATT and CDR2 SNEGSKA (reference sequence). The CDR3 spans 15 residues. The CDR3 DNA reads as TGCAGTGCTAGAGATAGGCTGAACGGGGGCACTGAAGCTTTCTTT. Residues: CSARDRLNGGTEAFF.

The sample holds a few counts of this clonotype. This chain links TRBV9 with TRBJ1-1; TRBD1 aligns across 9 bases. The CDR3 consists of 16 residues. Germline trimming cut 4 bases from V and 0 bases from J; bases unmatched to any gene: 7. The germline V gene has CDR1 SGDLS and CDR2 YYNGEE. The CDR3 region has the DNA TGTGCCAGCAGCCCCGGACAGGGGAACGTGAACACTGAAGCTTTCTTT. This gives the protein CASSPGQGNVNTEAFF.

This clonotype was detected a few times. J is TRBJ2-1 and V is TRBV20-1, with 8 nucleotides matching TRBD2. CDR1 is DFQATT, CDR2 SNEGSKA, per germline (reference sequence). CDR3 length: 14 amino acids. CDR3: CSTRSGGRYNEQFF. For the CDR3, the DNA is TGCAGCACCCGGTCAGGCGGGAGGTACAATGAGCAGTTCTTC.

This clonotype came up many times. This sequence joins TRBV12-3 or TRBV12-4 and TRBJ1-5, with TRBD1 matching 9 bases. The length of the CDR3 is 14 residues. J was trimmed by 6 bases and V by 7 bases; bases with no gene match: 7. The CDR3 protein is CASTLGQGSQPQHF. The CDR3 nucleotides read TGTGCCAGCACCCTAGGACAGGGGAGTCAGCCCCAGCATTTT.

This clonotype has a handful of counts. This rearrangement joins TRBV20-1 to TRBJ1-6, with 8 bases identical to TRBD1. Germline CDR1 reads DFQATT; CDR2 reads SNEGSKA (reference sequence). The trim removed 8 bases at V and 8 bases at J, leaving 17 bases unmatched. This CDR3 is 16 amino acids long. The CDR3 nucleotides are TGCAGTATTAACAGGGGGACCACGAAAGGATATTCACCCCTCCACTTT. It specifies CSINRGTTKGYSPLHF.

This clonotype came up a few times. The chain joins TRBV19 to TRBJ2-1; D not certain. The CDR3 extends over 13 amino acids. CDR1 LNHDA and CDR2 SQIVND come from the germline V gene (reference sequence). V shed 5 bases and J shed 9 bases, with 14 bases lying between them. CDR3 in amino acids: CASSPKRLSEQFF. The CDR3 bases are TGTGCCAGTAGTCCGAAAAGGTTAAGTGAGCAGTTCTTC.

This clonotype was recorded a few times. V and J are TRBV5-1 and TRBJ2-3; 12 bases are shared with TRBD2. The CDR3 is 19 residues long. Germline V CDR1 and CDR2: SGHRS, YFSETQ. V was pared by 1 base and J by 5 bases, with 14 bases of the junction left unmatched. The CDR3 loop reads CASSLKLKTSGRAGDTQYF. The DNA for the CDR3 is TGCGCCAGCAGCTTGAAGCTAAAGACTAGCGGGAGAGCGGGAGATACGCAGTATTTT. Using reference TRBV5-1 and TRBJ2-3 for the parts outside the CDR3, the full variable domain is KAGVTQTPRYLIKTRGQQVTLSCSPISGHRSVSWYQQTPGQGLQFLFEYFSETQRNKGNFPGRFSGRQFSNSRSEMNVSTLELGDSALYLCASSLKLKTSGRAGDTQYFGPGTRLTVL.

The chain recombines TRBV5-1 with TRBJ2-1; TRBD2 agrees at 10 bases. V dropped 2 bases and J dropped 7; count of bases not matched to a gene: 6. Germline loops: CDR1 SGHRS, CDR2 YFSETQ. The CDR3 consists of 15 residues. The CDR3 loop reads CASSFELAGLNEQFF. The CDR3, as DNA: TGCGCCAGCAGCTTTGAACTAGCGGGGCTTAATGAGCAGTTCTTC.

CDR3 amino acids: CASSLSRAEAFF. The CDR3 DNA sequence: TGTGCCAGCAGTTTAAGTAGGGCTGAAGCTTTCTTT. The chain joins TRBV7-8 to TRBJ1-1; D call uncertain. Germline V gives CDR1 SGHVS, CDR2 FQNEAQ. V dropped 6 bases and J dropped 6 bases, with 11 bases sitting between them. The CDR3 has 12 residues.

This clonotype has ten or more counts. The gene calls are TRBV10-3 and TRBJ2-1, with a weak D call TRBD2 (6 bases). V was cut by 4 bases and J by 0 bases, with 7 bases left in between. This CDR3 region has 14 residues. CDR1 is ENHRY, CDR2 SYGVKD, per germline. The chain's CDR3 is CAISAGSSYNEQFF. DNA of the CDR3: TGTGCCATCAGTGCCGGGAGCTCCTACAATGAGCAGTTCTTC.